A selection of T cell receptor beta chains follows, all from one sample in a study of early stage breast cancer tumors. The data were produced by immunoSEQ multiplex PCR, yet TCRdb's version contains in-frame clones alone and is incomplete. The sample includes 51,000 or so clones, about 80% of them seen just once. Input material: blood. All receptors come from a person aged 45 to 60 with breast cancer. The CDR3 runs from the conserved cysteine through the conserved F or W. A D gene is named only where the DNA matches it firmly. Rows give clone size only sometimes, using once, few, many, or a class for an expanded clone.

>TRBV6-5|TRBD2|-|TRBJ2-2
TGTGCCAGCACCGGACTAGCGGGAGGGGGAGGGGAGCTGTTTTTT
CASTGLAGGGGELFF
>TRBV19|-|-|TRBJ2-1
TGTGCCAGTAGTATTTACAGGGACCGTGAGCAGTTCTTC
CASSIYRDREQFF
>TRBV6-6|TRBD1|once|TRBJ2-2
TGTGCCACCCGGGACAGTGGGACCGGGGAGCTGTTTTTT
CATRDSGTGELFF
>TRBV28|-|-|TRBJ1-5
TGTGCCAGCAGCTATGACAGCAATAGCAATCAGCCCCAGCATTTT
CASSYDSNSNQPQHF
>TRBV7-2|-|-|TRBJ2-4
TGTGCCAGCAGCTCGGGGGATTGGGAAAACATTCAGTACTTC
CASSSGDWENIQYF
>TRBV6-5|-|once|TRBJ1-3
TGTGCCAGCAGCAATTTCGGGACGGATGGAAACACCATATATTTT
CASSNFGTDGNTIYF
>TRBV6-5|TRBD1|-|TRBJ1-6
TGTGCCAGCAGCCTCCGGGACAGTTCACCCCTCCACTTT
CASSLRDSSPLHF
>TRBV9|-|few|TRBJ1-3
TGTGCCAGCAGCGTAGGGGGCCTTGAAAACACCATATATTTT
CASSVGGLENTIYF
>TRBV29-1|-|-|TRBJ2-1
TGCAGCGGGCTAAGCGGAGCTAACAATGAGCAGTTCTTC
CSGLSGANNEQFF
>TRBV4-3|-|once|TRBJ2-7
TGCGCCAGCAGCCAAGATCATAGCAGGGGTTACGAGCAGTACTTC
CASSQDHSRGYEQYF
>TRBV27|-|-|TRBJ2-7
TGTGCCAGCAGTTCCCCTCGGAGAGGCAGAACAGCCTACGAGCAGTACTTC
CASSSPRRGRTAYEQYF
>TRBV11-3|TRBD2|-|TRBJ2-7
TGTGCCAGCAGCCCCCCGGGGAGGGACTACGAGCAGTACTTC
CASSPPGRDYEQYF
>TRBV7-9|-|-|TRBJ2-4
TGTGCCAGCAGCCCAGGGGCTCTCACCAAAAACATTCAGTACTTC
CASSPGALTKNIQYF
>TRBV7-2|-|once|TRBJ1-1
TGTGCCAGCAGTGCTGCTTGGAACACTGAAGCTTTCTTT
CASSAAWNTEAFF
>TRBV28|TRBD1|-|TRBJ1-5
TGTGCCAGCAGTTCAGACCAGGGGGCGAACCAGCCCCAGCATTTT
CASSSDQGANQPQHF
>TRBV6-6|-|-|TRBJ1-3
TGTGCCAGCAGTTCATCTGTCTCTGGAAACACCATATATTTT
CASSSSVSGNTIYF
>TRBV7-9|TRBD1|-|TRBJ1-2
TGTGCCAGCAGGACAGGGCTCTATGGCTACACCTTC
CASRTGLYGYTF